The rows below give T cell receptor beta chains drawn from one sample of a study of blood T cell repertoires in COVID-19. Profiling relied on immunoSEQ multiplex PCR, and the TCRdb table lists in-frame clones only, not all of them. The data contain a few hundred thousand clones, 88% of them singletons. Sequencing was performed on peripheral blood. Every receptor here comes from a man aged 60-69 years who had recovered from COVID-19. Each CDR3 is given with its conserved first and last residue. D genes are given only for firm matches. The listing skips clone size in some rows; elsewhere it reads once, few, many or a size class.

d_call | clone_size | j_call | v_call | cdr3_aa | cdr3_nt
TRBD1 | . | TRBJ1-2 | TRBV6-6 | CASSDRGGYGYTF | TGTGCCAGCAGTGACAGGGGGGGCTATGGCTACACCTTC
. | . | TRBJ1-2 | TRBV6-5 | CATGLDYGYTF | TGTGCCACAGGGTTGGACTATGGCTACACCTTC
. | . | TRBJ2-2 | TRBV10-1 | CASSDLQGYGELFF | TGCGCCAGCAGTGACCTCCAGGGTTACGGGGAGCTGTTTTTT
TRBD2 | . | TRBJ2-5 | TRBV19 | CASSPTSGDPKETQYF | TGTGCCAGTAGCCCGACTAGCGGGGATCCAAAAGAGACCCAGTACTTC
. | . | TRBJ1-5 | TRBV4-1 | CASSQEISLNNQPQHF | TGCGCCAGCAGCCAAGAAATAAGCCTTAACAATCAGCCCCAGCATTTT
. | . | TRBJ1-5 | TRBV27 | CASSPAGSPQPQHF | TGTGCCAGCAGTCCTGCGGGGAGCCCTCAGCCCCAGCATTTT
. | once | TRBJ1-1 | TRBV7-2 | CASSFGTLNTEAFF | TGTGCCAGCAGCTTTGGGACACTGAACACTGAAGCTTTCTTT
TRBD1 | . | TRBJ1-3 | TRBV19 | CASSSGQSSSGNTIYF | TGTGCCAGTAGTTCGGGACAGTCAAGCTCTGGAAACACCATATATTTT
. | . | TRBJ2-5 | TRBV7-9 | CASSLYESLSETQYF | TGTGCCAGCAGCTTATACGAGAGTCTATCGGAGACCCAGTACTTC
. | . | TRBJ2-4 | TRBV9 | CASSVDWAEKNIQYF | TGTGCCAGCAGCGTAGATTGGGCCGAAAAAAACATTCAGTACTTC
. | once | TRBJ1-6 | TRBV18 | CASSKSGTSYNSPLHF | TGTGCCAGCTCGAAATCCGGGACAAGCTATAATTCACCCCTCCACTTT
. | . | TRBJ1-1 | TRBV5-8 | CASSLVAGLTEAFF | TGTGCCAGCAGCTTGGTGGCAGGGTTAACTGAAGCTTTCTTT
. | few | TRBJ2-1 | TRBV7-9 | CASSLERVAAHNEQFF | TGTGCCAGCAGCCTAGAGCGGGTGGCGGCCCACAATGAGCAGTTCTTC
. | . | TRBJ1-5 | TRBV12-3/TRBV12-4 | CASNRKPNQPQHF | TGTGCCAGCAACAGAAAACCGAATCAGCCCCAGCATTTT